The T cell receptor (beta chain) under discussion was sequenced for a study of molecular identifiers for immune sequencing clone quantification. Per germline, CDR1 SQVTM and CDR2 ANQGSEA. Losses at the gene ends were 4 bases for V and 4 bases for J; bases not matched to a gene: 9. The CDR3 consists of 14 residues. Comment on this clonotype: Its specificity is unknown. Being one base from a much bigger clone, this may be a read error.

Regarding the study as a whole: In CMV-specific effectors, clones above 20 copies held over 98% of molecules; naive, under 1%.

TCRdb re-called the PCR reads through MiXCR, storing one row per CDR3 protein. Among about 640,000 distinct CDR3 sequences listed, nearly 20% were seen once. Libraries for naive CD8 T cells, which were made from about 20,000 to 1,000,000 sorted cells, drew on 10%, 30% or 50% of the RNA. The material sequenced was naive CD8+ T cells from blood, with Jurkat cell RNA spiked in. Documented subset: FACS-sorted CD8+CD4-CCR7+CD45RA+ naive T cells. The J gene is TRBJ1-2, the V gene TRBV29-1; the match to TRBD1 covers 7 bases. The source is a human donor in good health. Some libraries in this study had Jurkat cell RNA spiked in. CDR3: CSVGKGAEFYGYTF. The CDR3 DNA is TGCAGCGTTGGGAAGGGGGCAGAGTTCTATGGCTACACCTTC. Variable domain in full (rest from reference TRBV29-1 and TRBJ1-2): SAVISQKPSRDICQRGTSLTIQCQVDSQVTMMFWYRQQPGQSLTLIATANQGSEATYESGFVIDKFPISRPNLTFSTLTVSNMSPEDSSIYLCSVGKGAEFYGYTFGSGTRLTVV.